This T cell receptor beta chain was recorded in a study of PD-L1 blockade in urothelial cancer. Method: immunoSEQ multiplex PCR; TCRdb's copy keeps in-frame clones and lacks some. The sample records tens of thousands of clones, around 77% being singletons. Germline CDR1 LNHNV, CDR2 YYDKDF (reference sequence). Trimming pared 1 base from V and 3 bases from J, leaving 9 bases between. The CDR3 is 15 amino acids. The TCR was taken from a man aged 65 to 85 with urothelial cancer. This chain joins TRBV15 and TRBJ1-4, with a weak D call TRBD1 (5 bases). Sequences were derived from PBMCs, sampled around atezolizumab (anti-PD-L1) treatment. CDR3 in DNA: TGTGCCACCAGCAGAGGTGACAGTTCTAATGAAAAACTGTTTTTT. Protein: CATSRGDSSNEKLFF.